This T cell receptor beta chain was sequenced in a study of cytomegalovirus exposure and HLA in healthy donors. The PCR was carried out with 60 Vbeta primers and 13 Jbeta primers. Here immunoSEQ multiplex PCR was the method, and the copy in TCRdb shows in-frame clones only, minus some. The sample holds 150,000 to 200,000 clones, 75% to 85% seen once. V gave up 3 bases and J gave up 6 bases; unmatched junction bases: 5. From germline, CDR1 is SGDLS and CDR2 YYNGEE. CDR3 length: 14 amino acids. This clonotype was sampled from a man aged 50 to 60 in good health and CMV-seropositive. The chain uses TRBV9 and TRBJ1-5, with 8 bases fitting TRBD1. Sample: PBMCs. The CDR3 reads CASSAGTGRQPQHF. The CDR3 DNA follows: TGTGCCAGCAGCGCAGGGACAGGACGTCAGCCCCAGCATTTT.